These 21 T cell receptor beta chains were sequenced from one sample in a study of blood T cells in healthy people across ages. Alongside a J-beta primer mix, a sample-barcoded 5' primer served in a second PCR lasting about 7 to 12 cycles. TCRdb reprocessed the 5' RACE reads with MiXCR, giving one entry per CDR3 protein. The sample yields 800,000 to 950,000 distinct CDR3 sequences, about 36% seen once. Sequenced sample: blood. The receptor source for this set is a man aged 18 to 35 in good health.

V usage is TRBV5-1 and J usage is TRBJ2-5; 13 nucleotides line up with TRBD2. The CDR3 contains 16 residues. Losses at the gene ends were 6 bases for V and 4 bases for J; bases not matched to a gene: 9. CDR1 SGHRS and CDR2 YFSETQ come from the germline V gene. CDR3 region: CASTQTSGGAVETQYF. CDR3 DNA: TGCGCCAGCACCCAAACTAGCGGGGGGGCCGTAGAGACCCAGTACTTC. The full variable domain, in which reference TRBV5-1 and TRBJ2-5 provide the parts outside the CDR3, is KAGVTQTPRYLIKTRGQQVTLSCSPISGHRSVSWYQQTPGQGLQFLFEYFSETQRNKGNFPGRFSGRQFSNSRSEMNVSTLELGDSALYLCASTQTSGGAVETQYFGPGTRLLVL.

The rearrangement links TRBV12-5 to TRBJ2-3, with TRBD1 matching 7 bases. The CDR3 is 16 amino acids. V trimming: 1 base; J trimming: 5 bases; junction bases outside the gene matches: 9. In germline, CDR1 is LGHNT, CDR2 FRNRAP. DNA of the CDR3: TGTGCTAGTGGTTTGGGGATGACAGGGATTTTAGATACGCAGTATTTT. It translates to CASGLGMTGILDTQYF.

The gene calls are TRBV5-1 and TRBJ2-7; 7 bases line up with TRBD1. CDR1 SGHRS and CDR2 YFSETQ come from the germline V gene. Losses at the gene ends were 5 bases for V and 2 bases for J; bases not matched to a gene: 10. This CDR3 is built from 15 residues. CDR3 sequence reads: CASRPGPGTAYEQYF. The CDR3 coding sequence is TGCGCCAGCAGACCTGGCCCCGGGACAGCCTACGAGCAGTACTTC.

A few counts support this clonotype. The rearrangement links TRBV16 to TRBJ1-6; the D is unclear. Germline lookup yields CDR1 KGHSY and CDR2 FQNENV. Between the trimmed V and J ends, which lost 4 bases and 1 base, there was a span of 8 bases. This CDR3 has 15 amino acids. This CDR3 is CASSPMGSYNSPLHF. The CDR3 DNA is TGTGCCAGCAGCCCAATGGGTTCCTATAATTCACCCCTCCACTTT.

This sequence joins TRBV10-3 and TRBJ2-1; TRBD2 matches 8 bases. The J segment lost 10 bases and the V segment lost 0 bases, leaving 11 bases of the junction unmatched. CDR1 is ENHRY, CDR2 SYGVKD, per germline. The CDR3 length is 16 residues. Here the CDR3 reads CAISESSLAGKGEQFF. In DNA, the CDR3 is TGTGCCATCAGTGAGTCGTCCTTAGCGGGGAAGGGGGAGCAGTTCTTC.

V and J are TRBV5-1 and TRBJ2-2; possible D gene TRBD2, 5 bases. The CDR3 covers 12 residues. Germline CDR1 is SGHRS and CDR2 is YFSETQ. V was pared by 7 bases and J by 7 bases, with 11 bases between. The CDR3 sequence: CASREGGGELFF. Here the CDR3 DNA reads TGCGCCAGCCGAGAAGGAGGCGGGGAGCTGTTTTTT.

This clonotype has at least ten counts. The rearrangement joins TRBV25-1 to TRBJ2-1; TRBD2 agrees at 8 bases. Germline CDR1 and CDR2: MGHDK and SYGVNS. With 2 bases clipped from V and 3 bases from J, the junction kept 3 bases outside the gene matches. The CDR3 has 15 amino acids. This CDR3 reads CASSESGGVYNEQFF. The CDR3 coding sequence is TGTGCCAGCAGTGAAAGCGGGGGCGTCTACAATGAGCAGTTCTTC. Full variable domain (outside the CDR3, taken from reference TRBV25-1 and TRBJ2-1): EADIYQTPRYLVIGTGKKITLECSQTMGHDKMYWYQQDPGMELHLIHYSYGVNSTEKGDLSSESTVSRIRTEHFPLTLESARPSHTSQYLCASSESGGVYNEQFFGPGTRLTVL.

The V and J genes are TRBV11-2 and TRBJ2-5, with 7 positions matching TRBD2. V shed 2 bases, J shed 4 bases, and the junction held 7 bases outside the gene matches. Germline V gives CDR1 SGHAT, CDR2 FQNNGV. The CDR3 is made up of 15 amino acids. The CDR3 region has the DNA TGTGCCAGCAGCTTACTCCCGACGGGGGGAGAGACCCAGTACTTC. Protein product: CASSLLPTGGETQYF.

The sample holds a few counts of this clonotype. This chain connects TRBV20-1 to TRBJ2-6; D not resolved. The V end was cut by 1 base, the J end by 2 bases, with 9 bases between. The germline V gene has CDR1 DFQATT and CDR2 SNEGSKA (reference sequence). This CDR3 contains 15 residues. The CDR3, as DNA: TGCAGTGCTAGAGTTCGGTCTGCTGGGGCCAACGTCCTGACTTTC. Translating it yields CSARVRSAGANVLTF.

The chain couples TRBV2 to TRBJ1-2; 8 bases agree with TRBD1. Germline CDR1 is SNHLY and CDR2 is FYNNEI. After removal of 6 bases from V and 4 bases from J, the junction contained 4 bases not matched to a gene. The CDR3 runs to 13 residues. The CDR3 loop reads CASRGDRPYGYTF. In nucleotides, the CDR3 is TGTGCCAGCAGGGGGGACAGGCCCTATGGCTACACCTTC.

This clonotype has a count of ten or more. V is TRBV7-9 and J is TRBJ1-2; D ambiguous. The V end lost 4 bases, the J end lost 7 bases, and 13 bases lay between the germline ends. CDR1 and CDR2 (germline): SEHNR, FQNEAQ (reference sequence). This CDR3 comprises 13 residues. CDR3 region: CASSSASRRGYTF. The DNA of the CDR3 is TGTGCCAGCAGCTCAGCAAGTAGGCGTGGCTACACCTTC.

This chain joins TRBV20-1 and TRBJ2-1; D gene unclear. Trimming took off 6 bases at V and 4 bases at J, with 16 bases between the two ends. This CDR3 spans 14 amino acids. Germline CDR1 is DFQATT and CDR2 is SNEGSKA (reference sequence). The DNA of the CDR3 is TGCAGTGCCTCCGACTTCAGGAGATACAATGAGCAGTTCTTC. Translation: CSASDFRRYNEQFF.

This clonotype was seen many times. This chain connects TRBV12-3 or TRBV12-4 to TRBJ1-2, with a possible D match to TRBD1 (5 bases). This CDR3 contains 15 residues. Trimming removed 6 bases at V and 5 bases at J, with 19 bases between. CDR3 nucleotide sequence: TGTGCCAGCAGCCTCTCCGGGGGTTTCGTGTATGGCTACACCTTC. As protein: CASSLSGGFVYGYTF.

The V call is TRBV12-3 or TRBV12-4, the J call TRBJ2-1, with 14 bases aligning to TRBD2. V shed 5 bases, J shed 7 bases, and the junction held 7 bases outside the gene matches. There are 16 residues in the CDR3. The CDR3 is CASSPTTSGRGNEQFF. In DNA form, the CDR3 reads TGTGCCAGCAGTCCCACGACTAGCGGGAGGGGGAATGAGCAGTTCTTC.

The gene calls are TRBV7-9 and TRBJ2-7; 7 bases are a match to TRBD2. Germline V lookup: CDR1 SEHNR, CDR2 FQNEAQ (reference sequence). The CDR3 runs 11 residues. Germline trimming cut 8 bases from V and 9 bases from J; bases unmatched to any gene: 7. The CDR3 sequence is CASVSQRGQYF. CDR3 DNA sequence: TGTGCCAGCGTGAGCCAGCGGGGGCAGTACTTC.

This clonotype was picked up a small number of times. The genes are TRBV20-1 and TRBJ1-2; D is ambiguous. Trimming took off 3 bases at V and 8 bases at J, with 10 bases between the two ends. From germline, CDR1 is DFQATT and CDR2 SNEGSKA (reference sequence). This CDR3 region has 11 residues. This CDR3 is CSASAGYGYTF. For the CDR3, the DNA is TGCAGTGCTAGTGCCGGGTACGGCTACACCTTC.

This chain links TRBV12-3 or TRBV12-4 with TRBJ2-1; D is unresolved. Trimming left V 6 bases short and J 0 bases short, with 12 bases between. This CDR3 comprises 15 residues. The CDR3, as DNA: TGTGCCAGCAGCCCTGCACCGAGCTCCTACAATGAGCAGTTCTTC. Protein product: CASSPAPSSYNEQFF.

The V call is TRBV7-6, the J call TRBJ1-2; perhaps TRBD1 as D (6 bases). CDR1 and CDR2 from the germline V gene are SGHVS and FNYEAQ. This CDR3 region has 15 residues. V lost 2 bases, J lost 8 bases, and 18 bases lay in between. The CDR3 loop is CASSLRQADMEGYTF. The CDR3 DNA is TGTGCCAGCAGCTTACGACAGGCCGACATGGAGGGCTACACCTTC.

On this clonotype itself: This could be a read error, since a much larger clone is one nucleotide away. J is TRBJ2-5 and V is TRBV12-3 or TRBV12-4; D ambiguous. The CDR3 has 13 amino acids. Trimming took 4 bases from V and 4 from J, leaving 10 bases between them. CDR3: CASSCPPRETQYF. The CDR3, as DNA: TGTGCCAGCAGTTGCCCTCCCCGAGAGACCCAGTACTTC.

A note on this clonotype: One end of the junction fails to match germline, which may point to a read error. The rearrangement joins TRBV4-1 to TRBJ2-3; D may be TRBD1 (7 bases). CDR3 size: 14 residues. Germline CDR1 reads MGHRA; CDR2 reads YSYEKL. CDR3 in amino acids: CASGQGGPSDTQYF. The CDR3, as DNA: TGCGCCAGCGGCCAGGGGGGCCCCTCAGATACGCAGTATTTT.

V gene TRBV20-1 combines with J gene TRBJ1-2; 9 nucleotides line up with TRBD1. Germline-derived CDR1 and CDR2 are DFQATT and SNEGSKA (reference sequence). This CDR3 comprises 13 residues. V lost 0 bases, J lost 8 bases, and 4 bases stayed unmatched. The CDR3 bases are TGCAGTGCTAGAGATGGGACAGGGTACGGCTACACCTTC. It codes for CSARDGTGYGYTF.